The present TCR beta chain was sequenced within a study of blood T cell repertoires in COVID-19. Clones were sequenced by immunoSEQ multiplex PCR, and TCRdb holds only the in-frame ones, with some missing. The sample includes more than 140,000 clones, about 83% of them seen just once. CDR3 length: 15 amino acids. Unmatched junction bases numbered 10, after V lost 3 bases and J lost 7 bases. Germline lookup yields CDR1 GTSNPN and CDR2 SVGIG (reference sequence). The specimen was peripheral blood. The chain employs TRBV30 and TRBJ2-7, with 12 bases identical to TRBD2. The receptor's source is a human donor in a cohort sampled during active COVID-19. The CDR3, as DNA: TGTGCCTGGAGCCAGGGACTAGCGGGCTTCTTAGAGCAGTACTTC. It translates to CAWSQGLAGFLEQYF.